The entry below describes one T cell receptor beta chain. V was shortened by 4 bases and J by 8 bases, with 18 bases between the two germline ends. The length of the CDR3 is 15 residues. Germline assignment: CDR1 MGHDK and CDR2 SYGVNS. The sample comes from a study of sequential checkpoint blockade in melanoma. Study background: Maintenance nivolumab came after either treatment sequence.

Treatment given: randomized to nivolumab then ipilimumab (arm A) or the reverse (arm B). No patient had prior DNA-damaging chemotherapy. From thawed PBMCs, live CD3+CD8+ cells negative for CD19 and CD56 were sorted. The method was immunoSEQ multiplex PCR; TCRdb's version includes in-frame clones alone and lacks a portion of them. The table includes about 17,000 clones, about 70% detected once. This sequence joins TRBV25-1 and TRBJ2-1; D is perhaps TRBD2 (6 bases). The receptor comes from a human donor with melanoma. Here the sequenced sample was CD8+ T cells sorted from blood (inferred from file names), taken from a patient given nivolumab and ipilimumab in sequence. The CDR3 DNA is TGTGCCAGCAGTGCGTATAGCGGTTTTAGCTATGAGCAGTTCTTC. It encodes CASSAYSGFSYEQFF.